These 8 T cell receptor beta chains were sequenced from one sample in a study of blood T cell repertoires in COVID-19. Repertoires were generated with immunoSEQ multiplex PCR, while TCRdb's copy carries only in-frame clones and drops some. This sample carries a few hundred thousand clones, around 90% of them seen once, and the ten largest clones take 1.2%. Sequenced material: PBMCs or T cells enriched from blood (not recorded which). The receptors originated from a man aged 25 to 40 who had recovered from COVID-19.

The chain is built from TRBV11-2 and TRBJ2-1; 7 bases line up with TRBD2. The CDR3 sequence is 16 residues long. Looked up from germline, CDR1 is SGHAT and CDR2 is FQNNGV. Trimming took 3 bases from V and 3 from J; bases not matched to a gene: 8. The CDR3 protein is CASSFGSGVGYNEQFF. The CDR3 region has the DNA TGTGCCAGCAGCTTCGGGAGCGGGGTGGGCTACAATGAGCAGTTCTTC. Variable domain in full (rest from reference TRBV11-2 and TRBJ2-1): EAGVAQSPRYKIIEKRQSVAFWCNPISGHATLYWYQQILGQGPKLLIQFQNNGVVDDSQLPKDRFSAERLKGVDSTLKIQPAKLEDSAVYLCASSFGSGVGYNEQFFGPGTRLTVL.

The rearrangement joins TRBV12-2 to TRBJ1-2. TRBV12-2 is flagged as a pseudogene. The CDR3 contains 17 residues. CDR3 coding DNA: TGTGCAAGTCGCGTGAGGCCAGATGGGGGGGAGGCCTATGGCTACACCTTC. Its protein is CASRVRPDGGEAYGYTF.

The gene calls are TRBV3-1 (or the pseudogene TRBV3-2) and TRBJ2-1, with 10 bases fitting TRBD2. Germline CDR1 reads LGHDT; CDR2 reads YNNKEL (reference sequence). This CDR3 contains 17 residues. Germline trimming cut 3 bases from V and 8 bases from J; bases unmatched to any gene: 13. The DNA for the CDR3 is TGTGCCAGCAGCCAGGTTAGCGGGAGGTCCGCAATGCATGAGCAGTTCTTC. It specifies CASSQVSGRSAMHEQFF.

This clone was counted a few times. The CDR3 here is CASSHTLSTGFSNTGELFF. DNA for the CDR3: TGTGCCAGCAGTCACACCTTATCTACAGGTTTCAGCAACACCGGGGAGCTGTTTTTT. V gene TRBV6-6 combines with J gene TRBJ2-2; the D gene is possibly TRBD1 (5 bases). The CDR3 length is 19 residues. The V gene's germline CDR1 is MNHNY and CDR2 SVGAGI (reference sequence). V lost 5 bases, J lost 2 bases, and 24 bases lay in between.

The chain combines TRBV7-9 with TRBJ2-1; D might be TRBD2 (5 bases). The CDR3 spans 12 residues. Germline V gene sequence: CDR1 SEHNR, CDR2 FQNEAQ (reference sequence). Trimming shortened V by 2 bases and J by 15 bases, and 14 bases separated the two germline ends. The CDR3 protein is CASSLTGGRGFF. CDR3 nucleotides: TGTGCCAGCAGCTTAACTGGCGGTCGGGGGTTCTTC. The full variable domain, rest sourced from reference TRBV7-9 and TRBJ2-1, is DTGVSQNPRHKITKRGQNVTFRCDPISEHNRLYWYRQTLGQGPEFLTYFQNEAQLEKSRLLSDRFSAERPKGSFSTLEIQRTEQGDSAMYLCASSLTGGRGFFGPGTRLTVL.

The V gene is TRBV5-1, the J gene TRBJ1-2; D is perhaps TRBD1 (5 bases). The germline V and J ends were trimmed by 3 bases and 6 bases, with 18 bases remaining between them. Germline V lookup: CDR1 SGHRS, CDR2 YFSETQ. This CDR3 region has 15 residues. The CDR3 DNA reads TGCGCCAGCAGCTCTATTACAGGTGACCTAAATGGCTACACCTTC. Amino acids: CASSSITGDLNGYTF.

The CDR3 loop reads CASSGFRGLMNTEAFF. CDR3 nucleotide sequence: TGTGCCAGCAGTGGGTTCAGGGGGCTGATGAACACTGAAGCTTTCTTT. The chain employs TRBV6-1 and TRBJ1-1; TRBD1 matches 8 bases. Losses at the gene ends were 4 bases for V and 0 bases for J; bases not matched to a gene: 7. The length of the CDR3 is 16 residues. In germline, CDR1 is MNHNS, CDR2 SASEGT.

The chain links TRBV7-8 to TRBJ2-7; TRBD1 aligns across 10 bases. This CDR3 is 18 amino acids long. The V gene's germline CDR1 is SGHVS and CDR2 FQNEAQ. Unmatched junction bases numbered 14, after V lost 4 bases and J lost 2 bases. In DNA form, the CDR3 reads TGTGCCAGCAGCTCTAGCAGCTACGGGGGACAGGGGACCTACGAGCAGTACTTC. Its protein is CASSSSSYGGQGTYEQYF.